This T cell receptor (beta chain) was obtained from a study of T cells after yellow fever vaccination. This clonotype came up a few times. Its antigen is unidentified. The CDR3 length is 15 residues. The ends lost 7 bases at V and 3 bases at J; junction bases unmatched: 6. The germline gives CDR1 ENHRY, CDR2 SYGVKD. TCRdb used MiXCR to reprocess the 5' RACE reads, holding one entry per CDR3 protein. The sample contains some 560,000 distinct CDR3 sequences, about 17% of which appear only once. Findings and caveats of the study: Weaker overall, the secondary response nonetheless peaked faster (day 5 versus 15).

The TCR sequence derives from a man younger than 30 who received the YFV17D yellow fever vaccine. Here the sequenced sample was PBMCs, taken more than 4 days after the first yellow fever vaccination. V gene TRBV10-3 combines with J gene TRBJ2-3; TRBD2 agrees at 11 bases. The CDR3: CAINPGLAATDTQYF. The CDR3 DNA sequence: TGTGCCATCAACCCGGGACTAGCGGCGACAGATACGCAGTATTTT.